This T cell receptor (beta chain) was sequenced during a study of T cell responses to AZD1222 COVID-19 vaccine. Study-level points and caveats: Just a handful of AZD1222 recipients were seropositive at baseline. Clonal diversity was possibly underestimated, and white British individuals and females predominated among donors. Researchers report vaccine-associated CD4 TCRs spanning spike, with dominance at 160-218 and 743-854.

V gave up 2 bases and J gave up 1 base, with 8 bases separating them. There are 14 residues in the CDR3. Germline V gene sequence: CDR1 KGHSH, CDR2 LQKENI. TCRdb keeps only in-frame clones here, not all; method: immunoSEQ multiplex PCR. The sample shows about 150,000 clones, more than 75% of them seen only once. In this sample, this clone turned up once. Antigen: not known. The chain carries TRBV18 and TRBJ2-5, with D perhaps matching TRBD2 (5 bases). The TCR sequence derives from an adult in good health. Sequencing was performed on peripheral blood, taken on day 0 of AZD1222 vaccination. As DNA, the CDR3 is TGTGCCAGCTCACCATTGAGGGTCCAAGAGACCCAGTACTTC. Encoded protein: CASSPLRVQETQYF.